This TCR beta chain was recovered during a study of cytomegalovirus exposure and HLA in healthy donors. Across the whole study: A preliminary data release comprised roughly 80 million unique TCRs obtained from HLA-typed donors. Findings and limits, study-wide: Despite most TCR sequences being rare, some public TCRs occurred in many donors. Most subjects' HLA-A and HLA-B alleles were reportedly predicted from TCR beta sequences. V- and J-gene trimming in TCR beta was tied to a missense DCLRE1C variant by an analysis performed later.

Germline V gives CDR1 MDHEN, CDR2 SYDVKM. The CDR3 totals 15 residues. Details on this clone: Antigen unknown. Germline is not matched at one junction end, which may reflect a read error. Other DNA sequences of this sample code for an identical CDR3.

The PCR was carried out with 60 Vbeta primers and 13 Jbeta primers. Clones were sequenced by immunoSEQ multiplex PCR, and TCRdb holds only the in-frame ones, with some missing. The sample gives some 190,000 clones, around 83% of which show up once; 1.7% is in the top ten. This clonotype originated in a man aged 35 to 55 in good health and CMV-seropositive. The material sequenced was PBMCs. This chain connects TRBV28 to TRBJ1-1, with unresolved D. CDR3 bases: TGTGCCAGCAGTTTACTTTCCGGAGGTAACACTGAAGCTTTCTTC. Its translation is CASSLLSGGNTEAFF.